This entry concerns a single TCR beta chain. The source of the sample is a study of blood T cell repertoires in COVID-19. CDR3 length: 13 amino acids. V was pared by 6 bases and J by 7 bases, with 8 bases of the junction left unmatched. The germline V gene encodes CDR1 WNHNN and CDR2 SYGVQD (reference sequence). Participants, roughly 18 to 90 years old, spanned 25 or so US areas. Clinical history as reported by participants underpinned cohort assignment. Source study methods: Amplification of reference gene primers was used by the study to estimate nucleated cell counts. Data came from immunoSEQ multiplex PCR; TCRdb stores just in-frame clones and leaves some out. V, J and clone size were drawn from that table, and D and trimming were deduced from the DNA. The data hold roughly 260,000 clones, with about 87% observed a single time.

The receptor comes from a woman aged 25 to 45 with acute COVID-19. The sequenced sample consisted of PBMCs or T cells enriched from blood (not recorded which). The chain is built from TRBV10-1 and TRBJ1-1, with 7 bases fitting TRBD1. The CDR3 sequence is CASSETGLGEAFF. The CDR3 nucleotides read TGCGCCAGCAGCGAGACAGGGTTGGGTGAAGCTTTCTTT.